Detailed here is one T cell receptor (beta chain). The target antigen is unknown. This sample is part of a study of T cells expressing NK-cell markers. Whole-study context: It was from sorted CD3+CD56+NKG2C+, CD3+CD56+NKG2C- and CD3+CD56-NKG2C+ T cells that TCR beta repertoires came. There were seven HCMV-seropositive donors and one seronegative donor among the eight sequenced. General study findings and limits: The dominant NKG2C+ clonotypes represented about 1.0-7.5% of CD8+ T cells in 6 or 7 donors. Dominance of the CD3+CD56-NKG2C+ fraction by these clonotypes also held in a handful of donors.

No DNA is given; TCRdb re-called the 5' RACE reads and lists each CDR3 protein once. The specimen's table records around 380,000 distinct CDR3 sequences. The germline CDR1 and CDR2 sequences are SQVTM and ANQGSEA. This CDR3 has 14 amino acids. Sequencing was done on a sample of blood T cells: a sorted CD56 or NKG2C T cell subset, CD4+ or CD8+ T cells, or bulk PBMC T cells (not recorded which). The origin of this receptor is a woman aged 50 to 60 in good health. The genes are TRBV29-1 and TRBJ1-2; TCRdb picks TRBD1, but there is no DNA to check that call. This chain's CDR3 is CSVVGTAVNYGYTF.